This is a list of T cell receptor beta chains from one sample in a study of blood T cell repertoires in COVID-19. Here immunoSEQ multiplex PCR was the method, and the copy in TCRdb shows in-frame clones only, minus some. The table shows 470,000 or so clones, with around 89% occurring only once. What was sequenced was peripheral blood. The origin of the receptors is a woman younger than 45 with acute or convalescent COVID-19. Both conserved end residues are part of each CDR3. The D gene is left open where the match is weak. Not every row has a clone size; where given, it reads once, few, many or a size class.

clone_size: .; v_call: TRBV10-1; j_call: TRBJ2-2; d_call: TRBD1; cdr3_nt: TGCGCCAGCAGTCGGTTCACAGGGGGTACCGGGGAGCTGTTTTTT; cdr3_aa: CASSRFTGGTGELFF
clone_size: .; v_call: TRBV7-9; j_call: TRBJ1-1; d_call: .; cdr3_nt: TGTGCCAGCAGCTTAGTCGGACAACGAAACACTGAAGCTTTCTTT; cdr3_aa: CASSLVGQRNTEAFF
clone_size: .; v_call: TRBV12-2; j_call: TRBJ2-7; d_call: .; cdr3_nt: TGTGCAAGTCGCTTAGGTGGGGCAGGGGAGCAGTACTTC; cdr3_aa: CASRLGGAGEQYF
clone_size: .; v_call: TRBV11-2; j_call: TRBJ2-7; d_call: .; cdr3_nt: TGTGCCAGCAGCTTAGGCAGGGGGAGGACCTACGAGCAGTACTTC; cdr3_aa: CASSLGRGRTYEQYF
clone_size: .; v_call: TRBV28; j_call: TRBJ1-1; d_call: .; cdr3_nt: TGTGCCAGCAGCCTCACGGGTGGGAGCACTGAAGCTTTCTTT; cdr3_aa: CASSLTGGSTEAFF
clone_size: .; v_call: TRBV6-5; j_call: TRBJ1-2; d_call: .; cdr3_nt: TGTGCCAGCAGTCCCGGGGGGGGCTTCTATGGCTACACCTTC; cdr3_aa: CASSPGGGFYGYTF
clone_size: .; v_call: TRBV2; j_call: TRBJ2-7; d_call: TRBD1; cdr3_nt: TGTGCCGTGCAGGGGACAGACTACCCCTACGAGCAGTACTTC; cdr3_aa: CAVQGTDYPYEQYF
clone_size: few; v_call: TRBV7-3; j_call: TRBJ1-6; d_call: TRBD1; cdr3_nt: TGTGCCAGCAGCCTAACCCGGGACAGTAATTCACCCCTCCACTTT; cdr3_aa: CASSLTRDSNSPLHF
clone_size: .; v_call: TRBV7-2; j_call: TRBJ2-3; d_call: .; cdr3_nt: TGTGCCAGCAGCTTAGCGGAGGCCACAGATACGCAGTATTTT; cdr3_aa: CASSLAEATDTQYF
clone_size: .; v_call: TRBV20-1; j_call: TRBJ2-1; d_call: .; cdr3_nt: TGCAGTGCTAGTGAAACGGTAGAGGAGCAGTTCTTC; cdr3_aa: CSASETVEEQFF
clone_size: .; v_call: TRBV5-1; j_call: TRBJ2-1; d_call: TRBD1; cdr3_nt: TGCGCCAACACCCGCGGACAGGGGGGGTACAATGAGCAGTTCTTC; cdr3_aa: CANTRGQGGYNEQFF
clone_size: .; v_call: TRBV11-2; j_call: TRBJ2-7; d_call: .; cdr3_nt: TGTGCCAGCAGCTCAGAAGGGGGACCTATGATGGAGCAGTACTTC; cdr3_aa: CASSSEGGPMMEQYF
clone_size: .; v_call: TRBV30; j_call: TRBJ2-7; d_call: TRBD2; cdr3_nt: TGTGCCTCCTCCCCGGGGGGACGCCCTAACGAGCAGTACTTC; cdr3_aa: CASSPGGRPNEQYF
clone_size: .; v_call: TRBV15; j_call: TRBJ2-3; d_call: TRBD2; cdr3_nt: TGTGCCACCAGCAGAGGAAGACTAGCGTCGCGGTACACAGATACGCAGTATTTT; cdr3_aa: CATSRGRLASRYTDTQYF
clone_size: .; v_call: TRBV2; j_call: TRBJ1-2; d_call: .; cdr3_nt: TGTGCCATTCGTGCCTACGGGGGCTACACCTTC; cdr3_aa: CAIRAYGGYTF
clone_size: .; v_call: TRBV2; j_call: TRBJ2-4; d_call: TRBD1; cdr3_nt: TGTGCCAGCAGCAAGGACAGGGCCAAAAACATTCAGTACTTC; cdr3_aa: CASSKDRAKNIQYF
clone_size: .; v_call: TRBV7-3; j_call: TRBJ2-7; d_call: TRBD2; cdr3_nt: TGTGCCAGCAGCATTCTAGCGGGAGCCTACGAGCAGTACTTC; cdr3_aa: CASSILAGAYEQYF
clone_size: .; v_call: TRBV6-5; j_call: TRBJ1-2; d_call: TRBD1; cdr3_nt: TGTGCCAGGACAGGGTATGGCTACACCTTC; cdr3_aa: CARTGYGYTF
clone_size: .; v_call: TRBV11-3; j_call: TRBJ1-6; d_call: .; cdr3_nt: TGTGCCAGCAGCTTGGAGGGGAGCTCCTATAATTCACCCCTCCACTTT; cdr3_aa: CASSLEGSSYNSPLHF
clone_size: few; v_call: TRBV3-1/TRBV3-2; j_call: TRBJ2-2; d_call: TRBD2; cdr3_nt: TGTGCCAGCAACAACGGGGGGGCGGGCACCGGGGAGCTGTTTTTT; cdr3_aa: CASNNGGAGTGELFF
clone_size: .; v_call: TRBV28; j_call: TRBJ2-7; d_call: .; cdr3_nt: TGTGCCAGCAGAACCTTCCACCTAAGCGACGAGCAGTACTTC; cdr3_aa: CASRTFHLSDEQYF
clone_size: .; v_call: TRBV5-1; j_call: TRBJ1-1; d_call: .; cdr3_nt: TGCGCCAGCAGCTTGGGGTCAGGGATGAACACTGAAGCTTTCTTT; cdr3_aa: CASSLGSGMNTEAFF
clone_size: .; v_call: TRBV7-2; j_call: TRBJ1-5; d_call: .; cdr3_nt: TGTGCCAGCAGCTTAGACAGGCAGGATCAGCCCCAGCATTTT; cdr3_aa: CASSLDRQDQPQHF
clone_size: .; v_call: TRBV4-1; j_call: TRBJ1-4; d_call: .; cdr3_nt: TGCGCCAGCAGCCAATTAAGGGTCCGGGGTTCCGGGGAAAAACTGTTTTTT; cdr3_aa: CASSQLRVRGSGEKLFF
clone_size: .; v_call: TRBV3-1/TRBV3-2; j_call: TRBJ2-2; d_call: .; cdr3_nt: TGTGCCAGCAGTAAAGGAGCGACCGGGGAGCTGTTTTTT; cdr3_aa: CASSKGATGELFF
clone_size: .; v_call: TRBV18; j_call: TRBJ2-7; d_call: .; cdr3_nt: TGTGCCAGCTCACCACCGAATGGACACCTCTACGAGCAGTACTTC; cdr3_aa: CASSPPNGHLYEQYF
clone_size: .; v_call: TRBV12-5; j_call: TRBJ2-3; d_call: .; cdr3_nt: TGTGCTAGTGGCCCCACAGGGGACTCACTCGCAGATACGCAGTATTTT; cdr3_aa: CASGPTGDSLADTQYF
clone_size: .; v_call: TRBV6-4; j_call: TRBJ1-6; d_call: .; cdr3_nt: TGTGCCAGCAGTGACACCCAGGGTCGTAATTCACCCCTCCACTTT; cdr3_aa: CASSDTQGRNSPLHF
clone_size: .; v_call: TRBV2; j_call: TRBJ2-3; d_call: .; cdr3_nt: TGTGCCAGCAGTGAGCGGGGCTCGGGCACAGATACGCAGTATTTT; cdr3_aa: CASSERGSGTDTQYF
clone_size: .; v_call: TRBV15; j_call: TRBJ2-7; d_call: .; cdr3_nt: TGTGCCACCAGCACGGGGTGGGGGGGCCCTAGCTTC; cdr3_aa: CATSTGWGGPSF
clone_size: .; v_call: TRBV6-5; j_call: TRBJ2-5; d_call: TRBD1; cdr3_nt: TGTGCCAGCAATCTACAGGGGAAAGAGACCCAGTACTTC; cdr3_aa: CASNLQGKETQYF
clone_size: .; v_call: TRBV2; j_call: TRBJ2-5; d_call: TRBD2; cdr3_nt: TGTGCCAGCGGGGGGACTAGCGGGGGCCAGACCCAGTACTTC; cdr3_aa: CASGGTSGGQTQYF
clone_size: .; v_call: TRBV5-1; j_call: TRBJ2-7; d_call: .; cdr3_nt: TGCGCCAGCAGCTTGCAAGGGGACTTAGAGCAGTACTTC; cdr3_aa: CASSLQGDLEQYF
clone_size: .; v_call: TRBV12-3/TRBV12-4; j_call: TRBJ1-4; d_call: .; cdr3_nt: TGTGCCAGCAGTCCCGGACGGGGAGTTGAACTGTTTTTT; cdr3_aa: CASSPGRGVELFF
clone_size: .; v_call: TRBV27; j_call: TRBJ2-7; d_call: .; cdr3_nt: TGTGCCAGCAGTAGACCGGGACAACCCTACGAGCAGTACTTC; cdr3_aa: CASSRPGQPYEQYF
clone_size: .; v_call: TRBV2; j_call: TRBJ2-5; d_call: TRBD2; cdr3_nt: TGTGCCAGCAGTGCGGTCCTAGCGGGGGGATGGGAGACCCAGTACTTC; cdr3_aa: CASSAVLAGGWETQYF
clone_size: once; v_call: TRBV10-3; j_call: TRBJ1-2; d_call: TRBD1; cdr3_nt: TGTGCCACCGGGACAGGGGACGGCTACACCTTC; cdr3_aa: CATGTGDGYTF
clone_size: .; v_call: TRBV12-3/TRBV12-4; j_call: TRBJ1-5; d_call: .; cdr3_nt: TGTGCCACCGGGCGGGCAGATAATCAGCCCCAGCATTTT; cdr3_aa: CATGRADNQPQHF
clone_size: .; v_call: TRBV15; j_call: TRBJ2-7; d_call: .; cdr3_nt: TGTGCCACCAGCAGAGATCTCGGGGTGAGCTACGAGCAGTACTTC; cdr3_aa: CATSRDLGVSYEQYF
clone_size: .; v_call: TRBV7-3; j_call: TRBJ2-3; d_call: .; cdr3_nt: TGTGCCAGCAGCTTAATGGGGGCAGGGAACAGGGATACGCAGTATTTT; cdr3_aa: CASSLMGAGNRDTQYF
clone_size: .; v_call: TRBV6-4; j_call: TRBJ2-5; d_call: .; cdr3_nt: TGTGCCAGCAGTGAACTATCCGGACAGCCCCAAGAGACCCAGTACTTC; cdr3_aa: CASSELSGQPQETQYF
clone_size: .; v_call: TRBV5-5; j_call: TRBJ1-4; d_call: .; cdr3_nt: TGTGCCAGCAGTGCAATACTATCGCCGGAAAAACTGTTTTTT; cdr3_aa: CASSAILSPEKLFF
clone_size: .; v_call: TRBV12-3/TRBV12-4; j_call: TRBJ2-2; d_call: TRBD1; cdr3_nt: TGTGCCAGTTGTAACTGGGACAGCGGGGAGCTGTTTTTT; cdr3_aa: CASCNWDSGELFF
clone_size: few; v_call: TRBV28; j_call: TRBJ2-2; d_call: TRBD1; cdr3_nt: TGTGCCACCAACGACAGGGCCCTGAACACCGGGGAGCTGTTTTTT; cdr3_aa: CATNDRALNTGELFF
clone_size: .; v_call: TRBV5-1; j_call: TRBJ1-2; d_call: TRBD1; cdr3_nt: TGCGCCAGCAGCCCAGGGGACAGTTTGATATTCTATGGCTACACCTTC; cdr3_aa: CASSPGDSLIFYGYTF